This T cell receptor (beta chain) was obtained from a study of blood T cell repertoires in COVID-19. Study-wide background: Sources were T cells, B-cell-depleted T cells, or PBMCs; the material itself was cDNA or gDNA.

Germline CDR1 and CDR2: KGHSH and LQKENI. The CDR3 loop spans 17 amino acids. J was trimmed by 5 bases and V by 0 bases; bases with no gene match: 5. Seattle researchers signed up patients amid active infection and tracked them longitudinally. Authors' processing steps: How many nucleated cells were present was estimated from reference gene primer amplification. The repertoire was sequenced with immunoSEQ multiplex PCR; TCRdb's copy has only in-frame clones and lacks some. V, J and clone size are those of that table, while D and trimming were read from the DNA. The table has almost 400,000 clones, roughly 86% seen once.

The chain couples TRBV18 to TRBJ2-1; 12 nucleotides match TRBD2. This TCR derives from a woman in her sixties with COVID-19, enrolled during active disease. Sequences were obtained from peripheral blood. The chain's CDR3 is CASSPPALAGGHNEQFF. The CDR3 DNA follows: TGTGCCAGCTCACCACCCGCACTAGCGGGGGGTCACAATGAGCAGTTCTTC.